This T cell receptor beta chain emerged from a study of cytomegalovirus exposure and HLA in healthy donors. General observations from the study: TCR beta chains numbering some 160 were designated cytomegalovirus-associated. Some V segments, TRBV6-2 and TRBV6-3 among them, were indistinguishable and were therefore excluded. For TCR beta chains, V- and J-gene trimming was later linked to a missense DCLRE1C variant.

V shed 4 bases and J 7 bases; nucleotides not matched to a gene: 21. Germline CDR1 is LNHDA and CDR2 is SQIVND (reference sequence). The CDR3 has 19 residues. With 60 Vbeta and 13 Jbeta primers, the PCR was carried out. As originally analysed: In a later analysis, the count reached 76 million or so unique TCR beta chains, with around 11 million shared. Only in-frame clones appear in the TCRdb table, and some are missing; sequencing was by immunoSEQ multiplex PCR. Clonal size and the V and J genes are those of that table, whereas D and trimming came from the DNA. This sample has 76,000 or so clones, with less than 80% found just once. Details on this clone: Antigen unknown.

What was sequenced was PBMCs. This TCR was recovered from a man younger than 45 in good health and CMV-seronegative. V is TRBV19 and J is TRBJ1-3; 8 bases match TRBD1. The CDR3 region has the DNA TGTGCCAGTAGTACGACACCGCCTCGCAGGGGGCCCGAGAGGAACACCATATATTTT. This codes for CASSTTPPRRGPERNTIYF.